This TCR beta chain is drawn from a study of cytomegalovirus exposure and HLA in healthy donors. Findings and caveats of the study: TRBV6-2, TRBV6-3 and other indistinguishable V segments were excluded. Later analysis reportedly placed an Asian-associated ancestry cluster below the roughly 680-donor mean in N-insertions.

The CDR3 spans 14 residues. Per germline, CDR1 SNHLY and CDR2 FYNNEI. As concerns this clone: Its antigen is undetermined.

The PCR employed 60 Vbeta primers together with 13 Jbeta primers. Using immunoSEQ multiplex PCR, the repertoire was profiled, and TCRdb retains in-frame clones only, with some absent. The sample holds fewer than 150,000 clones, 60% to 80% seen once. The clonotype was recovered from a man between 25 and 39 years old in good health and CMV-seronegative. The chain recombines TRBV2 with TRBJ2-5; 9 bases are shared with TRBD1. The end of the DNA aligns better with TRBJ2-7, so the J call may be wrong. Specimen: PBMCs. For the CDR3, the DNA is TGTGCCAGCAGCCAACAGGGGGCGCTCTACGAGCAGTACTTC. It is translated as CASSQQGALYEQYF.